The 25 T cell receptor beta chains given below trace back to one sample, sequenced in a study of Tregs in tolerant kidney transplant recipients. Some clones are missing from TCRdb's copy, which holds only in-frame ones; the method was immunoSEQ multiplex PCR. The table lists some 110,000 clones, almost 95% of them singletons, with more than 0.45% in the top ten. The specimen sequenced was CD4+ T cells from blood. The receptors come from a human donor in good health.

The rearrangement joins TRBV23-1 to TRBJ2-1, with 7 bases aligning to TRBD1. TRBV23-1 is classed as an ORF, of uncertain function. With V trimmed by 4 bases and J by 2 bases, 8 bases remained unmatched. The CDR3 is 16 amino acids. The CDR3: CASSRRDRVTYNEQFF. In DNA, the CDR3 is TGCGCCAGCAGTCGAAGGGACAGAGTAACCTACAATGAGCAGTTCTTC.

V gene TRBV7-2 combines with J gene TRBJ2-5; 8 nucleotides line up with TRBD1. The CDR3 length is 14 residues. Per germline, CDR1 SGHTA and CDR2 FQGNSA. The V segment lost 5 bases and the J segment 5 bases; nucleotides outside the gene matches: 7. The CDR3 nucleotides are TGTGCCAGCAGCCCCCGACAGGGGACGGAGACCCAGTACTTC. Its protein product is CASSPRQGTETQYF.

The chain recombines TRBV10-1 with TRBJ2-3; possibly TRBD1 or TRBD2 for D (5 bases each). CDR1 and CDR2 (germline): WNHNN, SYGVQD (reference sequence). The CDR3 is 13 amino acids. The V end was cut by 6 bases, the J end by 3 bases, with 10 bases between. CDR3 bases: TGCGCCAGCAGCCGGGACCTAACAGATACGCAGTATTTT. It specifies CASSRDLTDTQYF.

The chain links TRBV7-9 to TRBJ1-6, with D possibly TRBD1 on 6 matching bases. V shed 0 bases and J shed 9 bases, with 18 bases lying between them. The CDR3 is 17 amino acids. CDR1 is SEHNR, CDR2 FQNEAQ, per germline (reference sequence). The CDR3 sequence is CASSLAFSGAGGSPLHF. CDR3 bases: TGTGCCAGCAGCTTAGCCTTCTCAGGGGCAGGCGGTTCACCCCTCCACTTT.

The chain links TRBV6-5 to TRBJ1-2, with D possibly matching TRBD1 (5 bases). Germline CDR1 reads MNHEY; CDR2 reads SVGAGI. V lost 6 bases and J 6 bases, leaving 20 bases between the germline ends. The CDR3 covers 15 residues. CDR3 in amino acids: CASRRTRGRSDGYTF. CDR3 bases: TGTGCCAGCAGGCGCACTAGGGGTAGATCCGATGGCTACACCTTC.

This chain links TRBV18 with TRBJ2-7, with D possibly TRBD1 on 6 matching bases. CDR3 length: 15 residues. Germline CDR1 KGHSH, CDR2 LQKENI. Trimming removed 5 bases from V and 2 bases from J, with 16 bases in between. For the CDR3, the DNA is TGTGCCAGCTCAGCTTCCCAGGGACAAACCTACGAGCAGTACTTC. This codes for CASSASQGQTYEQYF.

The chain employs TRBV2 and TRBJ1-4, with no clear D. Per germline, CDR1 SNHLY and CDR2 FYNNEI. V was pared by 4 bases and J by 7 bases, with 13 bases between. CDR3 length: 14 residues. This CDR3 is CASSVRREGEKLFF. Written as DNA, the CDR3 is TGTGCCAGCAGTGTGAGAAGGGAGGGTGAAAAACTGTTTTTT.

This clone was detected only once. J is TRBJ1-2 and V is TRBV19, with D unclear. Trimming stripped 5 bases from V and 7 bases from J, with 17 bases between. The CDR3 sequence is 14 residues long. In germline, CDR1 is LNHDA, CDR2 SQIVND (reference sequence). For the CDR3, the DNA is TGTGCCAGTAGTCGAGACCGGTCGTTAGGTGGCTACACCTTC. Translating gives CASSRDRSLGGYTF. The entire variable domain, with the rest obtained from reference TRBV19 and TRBJ1-2, is as follows: DGGITQSPKYLFRKEGQNVTLSCEQNLNHDAMYWYRQDPGQGLRLIYYSQIVNDFQKGDIAEGYSVSREKKESFPLTVTSAQKNPTAFYLCASSRDRSLGGYTFGSGTRLTVV.

The rearrangement uses TRBV11-2 and TRBJ2-7; the D is unclear. Germline CDR1 reads SGHAT; CDR2 reads FQNNGV. Trimming removed 4 bases from V and 3 bases from J, with 4 bases in between. The CDR3 has 11 amino acids. CDR3 amino acids: CASSSFYEQYF. CDR3 nucleotide sequence: TGTGCCAGCAGCTCCTTCTACGAGCAGTACTTC.

V gene TRBV5-8 combines with J gene TRBJ2-7; D call uncertain. This CDR3 contains 14 residues. Germline V gene sequence: CDR1 SGHTS, CDR2 YDEGEE. Trimming removed 5 bases from V and 4 bases from J, with 16 bases in between. As DNA, the CDR3 is TGTGCCAGCAGTTCACGTCCCCACTTGTACGAGCAGTACTTC. Protein: CASSSRPHLYEQYF.

The V and J genes are TRBV5-4 and TRBJ1-5; 7 bases align to TRBD1. V dropped 5 bases and J dropped 2; count of bases not matched to a gene: 7. CDR1 is SGHNT, CDR2 YYREEE, per germline (reference sequence). The CDR3 runs to 15 residues. This chain's CDR3 is CASSYTGEGNQPQHF. The CDR3 coding sequence is TGTGCCAGCAGTTATACAGGGGAGGGCAATCAGCCCCAGCATTTT.

In its sample, this clone was seen once. This chain connects TRBV5-1 to TRBJ2-1; 8 bases match TRBD1. Germline V gene data show CDR1 as SGHRS and CDR2 as YFSETQ. The CDR3 runs to 14 residues. With 0 bases clipped from V and 8 bases from J, the junction kept 4 bases outside the gene matches. The DNA for the CDR3 is TGCGCCAGCAGCTTGGGGACAGGGTACTATGAGCAGTTCTTC. Amino acids: CASSLGTGYYEQFF.

The chain carries TRBV29-1 and TRBJ1-1; 7 bases agree with TRBD1. Germline values: CDR1 SQVTM, CDR2 ANQGSEA. The CDR3 is made up of 15 amino acids. The V gene end was trimmed by 1 base and the J gene end by 1 base; junction bases not matched to a gene: 6. CDR3 in amino acids: CSVEVRGRKNTEAFF. For the CDR3, the DNA is TGCAGCGTTGAAGTGAGGGGGCGAAAGAACACTGAAGCTTTCTTT.

The J gene is TRBJ2-3, the V gene TRBV7-2, with 7 bases aligning to TRBD1. V shed 6 bases and J 2 bases; nucleotides not matched to a gene: 5. The CDR3 is made up of 14 amino acids. In germline, CDR1 is SGHTA, CDR2 FQGNSA. Written as DNA, the CDR3 is TGTGCCAGCAGTGCAGGGGGATTCACAGATACGCAGTATTTT. Translated: CASSAGGFTDTQYF. Combining the CDR3 with reference TRBV7-2 and TRBJ2-3 gives the whole variable domain GAGVSQSPSNKVTEKGKDVELRCDPISGHTALYWYRQSLGQGLEFLIYFQGNSAPDKSGLPSDRFSAERTGGSVSTLTIQRTQQEDSAVYLCASSAGGFTDTQYFGPGTRLTVL.

This clone showed up just a few times. The chain combines TRBV2 with TRBJ1-2; D may be TRBD1 (5 bases). V dropped 6 bases and J dropped 6 bases, with 14 bases sitting between them. Germline V gives CDR1 SNHLY, CDR2 FYNNEI. The CDR3 is 13 residues long. CDR3: CASREGQLDGYTF. As DNA, the CDR3 is TGTGCCAGCAGGGAGGGGCAGCTTGATGGCTACACCTTC.

The chain recombines TRBV5-1 with TRBJ1-2; maybe TRBD1 (6 bases). Germline loops: CDR1 SGHRS, CDR2 YFSETQ. Trimming took off 4 bases at V and 5 bases at J, with 21 bases between the two ends. The CDR3 runs to 16 residues. Here the CDR3 reads CASSILQGPGAYGYTF. The DNA for the CDR3 is TGCGCCAGCAGCATCTTACAGGGTCCGGGGGCTTATGGCTACACCTTC.

As DNA, the CDR3 is TGCGCCAGCAGTGAACTAGCGGAAACAGATACGCAGTATTTT. Translation gives CASSELAETDTQYF. V gene TRBV10-1 combines with J gene TRBJ2-3, with 8 nucleotides matching TRBD2. CDR3 length equals 14 residues. The J segment lost 3 bases and the V segment lost 3 bases, leaving 2 bases of the junction unmatched. Germline assignment: CDR1 WNHNN and CDR2 SYGVQD (reference sequence).

The chain couples TRBV5-1 to TRBJ2-3; D gene uncertain. Germline-derived CDR1 and CDR2 are SGHRS and YFSETQ. CDR3 length: 14 residues. V lost 0 bases to trimming and J lost 4 bases, with 9 bases between them. Here the CDR3 reads CASSLAGRPDTQYF. The CDR3 region has the DNA TGCGCCAGCAGCTTGGCCGGGCGGCCAGATACGCAGTATTTT.

This clone came up a few times. The gene calls are TRBV9 and TRBJ1-4; D remains unclear. CDR1 is SGDLS and CDR2 is YYNGEE in the germline V gene. CDR3 size: 15 residues. V was clipped by 3 bases and J by 7 bases, with 16 bases between them. The DNA for the CDR3 is TGTGCCAGCAGCGCCCGCCAAAGGGTAACTGAAAAACTGTTTTTT. Protein product: CASSARQRVTEKLFF.

This chain uses TRBV9 with TRBJ2-5; 15 nucleotides align to TRBD2. V dropped 2 bases and J dropped 1; count of bases not matched to a gene: 0. CDR1 and CDR2 from the germline V gene are SGDLS and YYNGEE. The CDR3 runs 16 residues. Here the CDR3 reads CASSVGLAGGQETQYF. CDR3 nucleotide sequence: TGTGCCAGCAGCGTGGGACTAGCGGGGGGCCAAGAGACCCAGTACTTC.

The chain joins TRBV10-3 to TRBJ1-3; unclear D gene. The CDR3 consists of 16 residues. Germline V gene sequence: CDR1 ENHRY, CDR2 SYGVKD. The V and J ends lost 3 bases and 1 base respectively, with 13 bases between them. The CDR3 coding sequence is TGTGCCATCAGTGATGCGGGCCTGGCGTCTGGAAACACCATATATTTT. Amino acid sequence: CAISDAGLASGNTIYF.

The chain combines TRBV7-8 with TRBJ1-1; D is undetermined. Trimming removed 1 base from V and 7 bases from J, with 16 bases in between. This CDR3 comprises 15 residues. Per germline, CDR1 SGHVS and CDR2 FQNEAQ. The CDR3 DNA reads TGTGCCAGCAGCTTAGGTGTTAGCCCTCGCAATGAAGCTTTCTTT. Its translation: CASSLGVSPRNEAFF.

The V call is TRBV2, the J call TRBJ1-4; a weak D match, TRBD1 (5 bases). Trimming left V 6 bases short and J 8 bases short, with 16 bases between. This CDR3 contains 14 residues. CDR1 is SNHLY and CDR2 is FYNNEI in the germline V gene. CDR3 in DNA: TGTGCCAGCAGACCTCAGGGCGTTGGGGAAAAACTGTTTTTT. Protein: CASRPQGVGEKLFF.

The chain has TRBV12-5 and TRBJ2-7; D unresolved. Germline CDR1 reads LGHNT; CDR2 reads FRNRAP. The CDR3 contains 15 residues. Trimming left V 4 bases short and J 3 bases short, with 16 bases between. CDR3 nucleotides: TGTGCTAGTGGTTCCCTGACGGAGAGTATCTACGAGCAGTACTTC. Its protein product is CASGSLTESIYEQYF. The full variable domain, completed using reference TRBV12-5 and TRBJ2-7, is DARVTQTPRHKVTEMGQEVTMRCQPILGHNTVFWYRQTMMQGLELLAYFRNRAPLDDSGMPKDRFSAEMPDATLATLKIQPSEPRDSAVYFCASGSLTESIYEQYFGPGTRLTVT.

The CDR3 is CASRTSGGSYNEQFF. As DNA, the CDR3 is TGTGCCAGCAGGACTAGCGGCGGGTCCTACAATGAGCAGTTCTTC. This chain joins TRBV6-5 and TRBJ2-1, with 9 nucleotides matching TRBD2. The V gene end was trimmed by 6 bases and the J gene end by 1 base; junction bases not matched to a gene: 4. The CDR3 is made up of 15 amino acids. From germline, CDR1 is MNHEY and CDR2 SVGAGI.